This T cell receptor beta chain derives from a study of blood T cell repertoires in COVID-19. Looked up from germline, CDR1 is MNHEY and CDR2 is SVGAGI. The CDR3 is 13 residues long. The V gene lost 11 bases and the J gene lost 1 base, with 11 bases spanning the gap. Clones were sequenced by immunoSEQ multiplex PCR, and TCRdb holds only the in-frame ones, with some missing. The table shows 150,000 or so clones, with about 85% occurring only once. The V gene is TRBV6-5, the J gene TRBJ2-2; weak D call: TRBD1 (5 bases). The receptor's source is a man aged 55-75 years with COVID-19, enrolled during active disease. The sequenced sample consisted of peripheral blood. The DNA of the CDR3 is TGTGCCTGGGGTCAGGGGAACACCGGGGAGCTGTTTTTT. Amino acids: CAWGQGNTGELFF.